Detailed here is one T cell receptor beta chain. The antigen it recognizes is unknown. Per-base quality was not reported, and no clone a single base away is much larger than it. The data stem from a study of early T cells in non-severe SARS-CoV-2 infection (dated by TCRdb to the early 2020s). In terms of the full investigation: Because TCR sequencing relied on bulk RNA taken from unsorted whole blood, pairing of alpha and beta chains was not possible. General study outcomes and caveats: VDJdb matching was skewed toward anti-spike CD8 responses and likely underestimated virus-specific expansions by missing private and CD4 specificities.

Set within a cohort of healthcare workers in London, UK, this nested case-control study involved weekly PCR testing of nasopharyngeal swabs along with blood sampling. Healthcare workers were recruited between 23 and 31 March 2020, during the week of the UK lockdown, and were followed weekly for up to 16 weeks. CDR1 and CDR2, looked up from the germline V gene, are MNHNS and SASEGT. The CDR3 measures 16 amino acids from cysteine to phenylalanine. Only the CDR3 DNA stays, 48 bases, in frame from base 1. Relative to germline, V is missing 5 bases and J is missing 6 bases, with 8 bases of the junction outside any gene match. The method behind the library was 5' RACE. TCRdb records NextSeq 500 as the sequencer. Unique molecular identifiers were attached to individual cDNA molecules in the TCR library protocol so that sequencing error and PCR bias could be corrected. Both TCR alpha and beta chains were sequenced, and tight co-correlation was observed between alpha and beta sequence abundances in each sample. The study's own analysis went as follows. Decombinator V4 was used to annotate the V gene, J gene and CDR3 of the TCR sequences. Expanded TCRs were defined as changing significantly between any two time points under a Poisson model with p below 0.0001. TCR abundances were normalised to the total number of TCRs sequenced per sample and expressed as counts per million. TRAV1-2 paired with TRAJ12, TRAJ20 or TRAJ33 defined MAIT TCRs, while TRAV10 paired with TRAJ18 defined iNKT TCRs. VDJdb, accessed 1 November 2021, was searched for CMV, EBV and SARS-CoV-2 annotated TCRs, with TCRs annotated for multiple antigens excluded. In-frame beta chains were kept once TCRdb had trimmed the public reads at Q25 with fastp and called clones with MiXCR. Each entry is one CDR3 protein sequence, shown with its most common DNA and genes. TCRdb's processing, not the authors' own work, is the source of the V and J calls. A total of 100,000 to 150,000 distinct CDR3 sequences appear in this sample, under 15% of them only once. In total, the top ten clones hold around a fifth of the sample.

This clonotype originated in an adult who was a healthcare worker with PCR-confirmed SARS-CoV-2 infection or an uninfected control (not recorded which). Recombination joined TRBV6-1 with TRBJ2-3; a stretch of 13 junction bases matches TRBD2. The sequenced sample consisted of whole blood. The sequenced DNA: TGTGCCAGCAGTAGACGACTAGCGGGGGGCGGTGATACGCAGTATTTT. Its product reads: CASSRRLAGGGDTQYF.